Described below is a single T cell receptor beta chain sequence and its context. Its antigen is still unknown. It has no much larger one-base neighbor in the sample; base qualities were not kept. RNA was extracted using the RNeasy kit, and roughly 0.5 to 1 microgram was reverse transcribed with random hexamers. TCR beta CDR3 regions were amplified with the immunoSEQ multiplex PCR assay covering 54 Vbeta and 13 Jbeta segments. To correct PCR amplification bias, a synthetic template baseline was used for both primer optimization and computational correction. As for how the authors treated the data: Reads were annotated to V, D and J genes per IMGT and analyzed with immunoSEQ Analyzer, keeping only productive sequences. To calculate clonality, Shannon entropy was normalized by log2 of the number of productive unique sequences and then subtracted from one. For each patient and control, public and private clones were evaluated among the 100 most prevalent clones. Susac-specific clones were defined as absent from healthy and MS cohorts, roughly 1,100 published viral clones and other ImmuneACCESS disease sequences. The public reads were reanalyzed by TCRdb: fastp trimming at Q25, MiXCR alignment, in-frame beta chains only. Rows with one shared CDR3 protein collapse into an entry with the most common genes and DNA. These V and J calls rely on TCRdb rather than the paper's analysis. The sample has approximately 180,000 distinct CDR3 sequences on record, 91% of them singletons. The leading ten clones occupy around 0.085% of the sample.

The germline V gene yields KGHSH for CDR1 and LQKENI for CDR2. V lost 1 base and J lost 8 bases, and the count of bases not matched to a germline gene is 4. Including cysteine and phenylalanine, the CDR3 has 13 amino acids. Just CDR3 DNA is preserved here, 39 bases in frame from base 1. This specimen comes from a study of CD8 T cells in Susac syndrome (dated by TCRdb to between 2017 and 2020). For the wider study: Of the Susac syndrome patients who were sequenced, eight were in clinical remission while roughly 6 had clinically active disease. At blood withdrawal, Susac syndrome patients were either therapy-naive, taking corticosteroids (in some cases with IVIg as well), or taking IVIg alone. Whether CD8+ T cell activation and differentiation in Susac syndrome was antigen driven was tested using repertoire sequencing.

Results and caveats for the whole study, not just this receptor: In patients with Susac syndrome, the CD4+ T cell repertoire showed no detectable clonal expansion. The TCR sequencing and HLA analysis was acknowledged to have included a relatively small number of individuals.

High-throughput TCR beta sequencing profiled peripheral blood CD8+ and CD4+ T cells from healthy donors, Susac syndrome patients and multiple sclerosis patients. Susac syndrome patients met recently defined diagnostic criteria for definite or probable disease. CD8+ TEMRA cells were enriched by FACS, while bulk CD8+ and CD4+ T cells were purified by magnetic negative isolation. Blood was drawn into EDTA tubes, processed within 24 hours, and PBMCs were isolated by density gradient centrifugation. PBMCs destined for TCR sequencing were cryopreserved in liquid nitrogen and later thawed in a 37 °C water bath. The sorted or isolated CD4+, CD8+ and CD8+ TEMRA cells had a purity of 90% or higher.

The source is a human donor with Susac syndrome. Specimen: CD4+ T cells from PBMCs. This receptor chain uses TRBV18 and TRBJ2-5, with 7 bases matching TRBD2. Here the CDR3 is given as CASSPQGLGTQYF. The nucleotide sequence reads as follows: TGTGCCAGCTCACCACAAGGACTAGGTACCCAGTACTTC.